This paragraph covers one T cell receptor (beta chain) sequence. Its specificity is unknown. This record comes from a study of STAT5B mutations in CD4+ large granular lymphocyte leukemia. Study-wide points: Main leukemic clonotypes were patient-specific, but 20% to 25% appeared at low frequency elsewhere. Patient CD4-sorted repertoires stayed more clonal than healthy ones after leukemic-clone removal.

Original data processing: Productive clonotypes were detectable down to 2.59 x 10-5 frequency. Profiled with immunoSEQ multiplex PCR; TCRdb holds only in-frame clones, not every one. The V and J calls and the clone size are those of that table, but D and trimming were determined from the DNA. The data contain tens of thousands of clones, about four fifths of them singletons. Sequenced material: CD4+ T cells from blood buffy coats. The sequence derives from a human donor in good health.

The CDR3 DNA follows: TGTGCCAGCAGCTCTAACCGGGCACTAAGCACAGATACGCAGTATTTT. As protein: CASSSNRALSTDTQYF. This chain connects TRBV2 to TRBJ2-3; D gene ambiguous. The CDR3 contains 16 residues. V dropped 6 bases and J dropped 0 bases, with 16 bases sitting between them. Germline V gives CDR1 SNHLY, CDR2 FYNNEI.